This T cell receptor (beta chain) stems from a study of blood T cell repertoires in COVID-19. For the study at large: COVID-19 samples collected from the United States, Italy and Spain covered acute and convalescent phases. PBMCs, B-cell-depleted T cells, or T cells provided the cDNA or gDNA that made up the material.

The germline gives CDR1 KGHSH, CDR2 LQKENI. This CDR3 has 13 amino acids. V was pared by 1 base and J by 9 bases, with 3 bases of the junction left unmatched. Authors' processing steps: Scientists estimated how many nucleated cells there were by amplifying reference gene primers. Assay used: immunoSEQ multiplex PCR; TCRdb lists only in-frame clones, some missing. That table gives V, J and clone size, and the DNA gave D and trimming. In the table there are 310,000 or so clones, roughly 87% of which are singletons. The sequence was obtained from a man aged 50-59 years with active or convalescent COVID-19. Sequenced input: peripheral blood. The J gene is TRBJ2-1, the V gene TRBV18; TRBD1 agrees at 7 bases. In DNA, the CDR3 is TGTGCCAGCTCACCACAGGGGGCGACTGAGCAGTTCTTC. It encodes CASSPQGATEQFF.